This T cell receptor beta chain was obtained from a study of CD8+ T cells in alopecia areata. Overall study: Twice daily, treated patients received 5 to 10 mg of oral tofacitinib. The study, taken as a whole, reports: Both scalp clonality and the expanded CD8+ clones among the top 100 showed a significant decrease with tofacitinib. Higher clonality than in normal scalp was seen in lesional scalp, especially alopecia totalis/universalis.

Treatment indicated: oral pan-JAK inhibitor, 5-10 mg twice daily. It was from alopecia areata patients that lesional scalp punch biopsies and peripheral blood were collected. cDNA prepared by RNA extraction and subsequent reverse transcription served as the template for sequencing. Assay used: immunoSEQ multiplex PCR; TCRdb lists only in-frame clones, some missing. The sample holds 170,000 or so clones, roughly two thirds seen once. Remarks on this clone: Its target is not known.

The sequencing used CD4+ T cells sorted from blood, collected at week 4, from a patient treated with tofacitinib. The TCR sequence derives from a human donor with alopecia areata.

The CDR3 coding sequence is TGCGCCAGCAGCTTACAGGGGTCAGATACGCAGTATTTT. This sequence encodes CASSLQGSDTQYF. This chain uses TRBV5-1 with TRBJ2-3; 7 bases are a match to TRBD1. Unmatched junction bases numbered 1, after V lost 2 bases and J lost 4 bases. Germline assignment: CDR1 SGHRS and CDR2 YFSETQ. The length of the CDR3 is 13 residues. Based on the CDR3 plus reference TRBV5-1 and TRBJ2-3, the full variable domain is KAGVTQTPRYLIKTRGQQVTLSCSPISGHRSVSWYQQTPGQGLQFLFEYFSETQRNKGNFPGRFSGRQFSNSRSEMNVSTLELGDSALYLCASSLQGSDTQYFGPGTRLTVL.